This T cell receptor beta chain came from a study of T cells after yellow fever vaccination. Findings and limits, study-wide: Subsequent booster samples again held most clones from primary vaccination (around 96% CD4, just under 90% CD8). Overall, a small share of clonotypes was seen in both CD4 and CD8 compartments. Highly abundant clonotypes carried over from the bulk population could end up in FACS-sorted repertoires as contaminants.

Generation of TCR cDNA used 5'RACE template switching (which added a universal primer site and UMIs). Via MiXCR, TCRdb re-called the 5' RACE reads, giving one row per CDR3 protein. The sample has just under 600,000 distinct CDR3 sequences, approximately 13% seen once. Trimming pared 4 bases from V and 10 bases from J, leaving 14 bases between. Germline V gene data show CDR1 as SGHVS and CDR2 as FNYEAQ. The CDR3 totals 13 residues. Remarks on this clonotype: Its target is not known.

The gene calls are TRBV7-6 and TRBJ2-1; D is unresolved. The source is a young man who received the YFV17D yellow fever vaccine. The sequencing here drew on PBMCs, taken on the day of the yellow fever booster vaccination. The CDR3 region has the DNA TGTGCCAGCAGCTCCCCGGGCCTACCAGAGCAGTTCTTC. It translates to CASSSPGLPEQFF.